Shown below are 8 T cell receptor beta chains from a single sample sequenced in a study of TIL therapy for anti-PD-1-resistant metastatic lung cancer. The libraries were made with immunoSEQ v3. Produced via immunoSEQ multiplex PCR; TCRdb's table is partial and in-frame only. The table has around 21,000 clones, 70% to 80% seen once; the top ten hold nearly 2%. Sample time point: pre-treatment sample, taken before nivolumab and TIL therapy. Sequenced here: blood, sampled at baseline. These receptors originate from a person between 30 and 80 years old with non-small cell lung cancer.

Here the CDR3 DNA reads TGTGCCAGCAGCCAAGGGGAATGGAGGCCGCAGTACTTC. It specifies CASSQGEWRPQYF. The V gene is TRBV3-1 (or the pseudogene TRBV3-2), the J gene TRBJ2-7; perhaps TRBD2 as D (5 bases). V lost 1 base and J 9 bases, leaving 13 bases between the germline ends. The CDR3 has 13 residues. The V gene's germline CDR1 is LGHDT and CDR2 YNNKEL (reference sequence).

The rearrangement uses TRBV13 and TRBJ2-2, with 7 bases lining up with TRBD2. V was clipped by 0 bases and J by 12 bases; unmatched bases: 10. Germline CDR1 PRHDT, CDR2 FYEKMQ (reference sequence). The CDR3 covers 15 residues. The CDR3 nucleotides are TGTGCCAGCAGCTTAGGAAATAGCGGGCCCGACAAGCTGTTTTTT. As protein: CASSLGNSGPDKLFF.

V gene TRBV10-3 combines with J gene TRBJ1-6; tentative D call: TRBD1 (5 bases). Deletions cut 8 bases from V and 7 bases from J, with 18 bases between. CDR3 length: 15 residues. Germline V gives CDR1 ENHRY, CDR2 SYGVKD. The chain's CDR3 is CAIQRTDRSNSPLHF. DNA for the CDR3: TGTGCCATCCAGAGAACCGACAGAAGCAATTCACCCCTCCACTTT.

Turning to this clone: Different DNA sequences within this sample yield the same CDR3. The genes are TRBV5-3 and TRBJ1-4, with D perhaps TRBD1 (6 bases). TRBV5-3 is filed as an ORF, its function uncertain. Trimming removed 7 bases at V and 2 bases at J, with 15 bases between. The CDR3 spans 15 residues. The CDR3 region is CARANRVPTNEKLFF. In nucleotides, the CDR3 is TGTGCCAGAGCCAACAGGGTACCGACTAATGAAAAACTGTTTTTT.

CDR3 residues: CASSGSGHAGVYGYTF. CDR3 sequence (DNA): TGTGCCAGCAGTGGCTCTGGGCATGCAGGAGTATATGGCTACACCTTC. The chain recombines TRBV6-1 with TRBJ1-2; D gene uncertain. The V gene's germline CDR1 is MNHNS and CDR2 SASEGT. The length of the CDR3 is 16 residues. V was cut by 4 bases and J by 5 bases, with 20 bases left in between.

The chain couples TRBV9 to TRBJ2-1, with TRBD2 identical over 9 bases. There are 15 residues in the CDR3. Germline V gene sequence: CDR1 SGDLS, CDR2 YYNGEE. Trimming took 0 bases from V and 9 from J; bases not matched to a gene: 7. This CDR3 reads CASSVGVAGVGEQFF. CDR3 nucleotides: TGTGCCAGCAGCGTAGGGGTAGCGGGAGTCGGTGAGCAGTTCTTC.

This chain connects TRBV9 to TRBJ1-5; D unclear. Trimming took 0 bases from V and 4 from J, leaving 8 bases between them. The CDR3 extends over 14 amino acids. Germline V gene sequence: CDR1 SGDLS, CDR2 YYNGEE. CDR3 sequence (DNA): TGTGCCAGCAGCGTAGGAGGCTCAAATCAGCCCCAGCATTTT. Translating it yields CASSVGGSNQPQHF.

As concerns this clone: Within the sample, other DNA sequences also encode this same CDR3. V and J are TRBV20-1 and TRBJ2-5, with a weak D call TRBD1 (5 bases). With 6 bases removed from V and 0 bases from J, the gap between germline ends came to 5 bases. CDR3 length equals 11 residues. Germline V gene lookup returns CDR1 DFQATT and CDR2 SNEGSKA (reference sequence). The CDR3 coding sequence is TGCAGTGCACAGGACCAAGAGACCCAGTACTTC. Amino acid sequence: CSAQDQETQYF.